Listed below are T cell receptor beta chains from one sample, sequenced in a study of blood T cell repertoires in COVID-19. The assay was immunoSEQ multiplex PCR, and TCRdb's table has in-frame clones only and misses some. The sample lists some 230,000 clones, approximately 78% occurring once. Sequenced material: peripheral blood. These receptors were obtained from a woman older than 75 with COVID-19, enrolled during active disease. The conserved cysteine and the conserved F or W are not part of the CDR3 here. D genes are given only for firm matches.

V gene: TRBV5-4
D gene: TRBD2
CDR3 protein: ASSLGLLQETQY

V gene: TRBV27
D gene: .
CDR3 protein: ASSLGTPNSGNTIY

V gene: TRBV19
D gene: .
CDR3 protein: ASNGGLTKNTGELF

V gene: TRBV19
D gene: TRBD2
CDR3 protein: ASSITPRGLAPIQY

V gene: TRBV5-8
D gene: .
CDR3 protein: ASSYFLGVTNEKLF

V gene: TRBV20-1
D gene: TRBD2
CDR3 protein: SASRGGLEQF

V gene: TRBV6-5
D gene: TRBD1
CDR3 protein: ASRGGSAANYGYT

V gene: TRBV19
D gene: .
CDR3 protein: ASYQAEAF

V gene: TRBV19
D gene: TRBD1
CDR3 protein: ASSPWTGFESSRDSPLH

V gene: TRBV7-9
D gene: .
CDR3 protein: ASSLVQAINGYT

V gene: TRBV15
D gene: .
CDR3 protein: ATSRVLRADTEAF

V gene: TRBV3-1/TRBV3-2
D gene: .
CDR3 protein: ASSQEEVHSSQGALNTEAF

V gene: TRBV7-9
D gene: .
CDR3 protein: ASSSRDRTQETQY

V gene: TRBV6-2/TRBV6-3
D gene: TRBD1
CDR3 protein: ASSTRRTGSYNSPLH

V gene: TRBV5-4
D gene: TRBD1
CDR3 protein: ASSLGQGKTYEQY

V gene: TRBV7-3
D gene: .
CDR3 protein: ASSLRFGEQF

V gene: TRBV7-3
D gene: TRBD1
CDR3 protein: ASSATGAWNTEAF

V gene: TRBV19
D gene: .
CDR3 protein: ASRTAGSTDTQY

V gene: TRBV27
D gene: .
CDR3 protein: ASGGTAGGETQY

V gene: TRBV28
D gene: TRBD2
CDR3 protein: ASSEGIGLAGGEIYEQY

V gene: TRBV21-1
D gene: .
CDR3 protein: ASSKSGQADRVTEAF

V gene: TRBV5-1
D gene: TRBD1
CDR3 protein: ASSPGTGGSPLH

V gene: TRBV12-5
D gene: .
CDR3 protein: ASAHGGSQQTQY

V gene: TRBV7-3
D gene: .
CDR3 protein: ASSLTSDYGYT

V gene: TRBV10-3
D gene: TRBD1
CDR3 protein: AISESGTGTTGNEQF

V gene: TRBV14
D gene: TRBD1
CDR3 protein: ASSQMYGQGAAIEAF

V gene: TRBV14
D gene: TRBD2
CDR3 protein: ASSRRDYYNEQF

V gene: TRBV11-3
D gene: .
CDR3 protein: ASSTRGGNTGELF

V gene: TRBV6-1
D gene: TRBD2
CDR3 protein: ASSEEGLAGGQETQY

V gene: TRBV3-1/TRBV3-2
D gene: .
CDR3 protein: ASSHRTVCADTQY

V gene: TRBV28
D gene: .
CDR3 protein: ASSFKGGFGYT

V gene: TRBV11-2
D gene: .
CDR3 protein: ASSSLGAGNTEAF

V gene: TRBV6-4
D gene: TRBD1
CDR3 protein: ASTPNWTGGGGYT